This T cell receptor (beta chain) was recorded in a study of shared clonotypes between healthy human individuals (TCRdb year 2020). The study in broad terms: The cohort included three men and a couple of women between 18 and 49 years of age. The study deeply sequenced blood TCR repertoires of five healthy adults to estimate repertoire size and the extent of clonotype sharing between individuals. Per donor, three plates each were used for CD4 naive and CD4 memory, two for CD8 naive, and one for CD8 memory. Each donor's leukapheresis produced roughly between roughly 0.9 and 9 billion PBMCs. To increase sequencing depth and limit assay-specific biases, different laboratories used diverse techniques to prepare libraries and sequence TCR repertoires.

On this clone itself: Its antigen remains undetermined. Per-base quality was not reported, and no clone a single base away is much larger than it.

Paper-wide results and their limitations: Compared with non-shared clonotypes, the clonotypes found in all four sorted-subset donors had higher generation probabilities. Only blood was sampled, and tissue TCR repertoires likely differ from those in blood. Incomplete sequencing was indicated by rarefaction of sorted-subset datasets, despite the large sequencing depth. Larger estimated clonotype richness was generally found for naive subsets than for memory subsets. Based on pairwise subsampling, the degree of clonotype sharing among donors was expected to be affected by sequencing depth. When four donors were compared, the shared fraction of clonotypes was around 5.1% for naive CD4, over 3% for naive CD8, more than 2% for memory CD4, and 0.4% for memory CD8. The small number of donors limited the genetic and exposure-history diversity represented.

TCR CDR3 regions were amplified from genomic DNA by multiplex PCR using the deep immunoSEQ assay. Extracted genomic DNA from each cell subset was distributed evenly across all wells of several immunoSEQ 96-well plates, and each plate was treated as a replicate. Each replicate PCR for sorted subsets received 150 to 250 ng genomic DNA, equal to tens of thousands of T cell genomes. The purified libraries were quantified using a Qubit 3.0 fluorometer, sized with a Bioanalyzer 2100, and then quantified again using the KAPA Library Quantification kit. A separate single-read 150-cycle Illumina NextSeq 550 flow cell was used to sequence each immunoSEQ 96-well plate. Processing in the source paper ran as follows. Because the immunoSEQ output held only junctional sequences and lacked quality scores, the filtering could not match the filtering applied to full-length reads. To assign V/J genes and CDR3, sequences were annotated using PyIR, a Python wrapper for IgBLAST v1.9, with IMGT germline references. Reads with weak V/J assignments (E-value above 1e-6), missing CDR3, stop codons, out-of-frame junctions, or ambiguous translated residues were removed. V3J clonotypes were defined as sequences sharing an identical inferred V gene, J gene, and CDR3 amino acid sequence. Percentage overlap between repertoires was computed as shared unique clonotypes divided by the size of the smaller repertoire. Three approaches were used to assess repertoire richness: RTK rarefaction, the Chao1 estimator, and Recon v2.1 estimates of unobserved clonotypes. For all TCRbeta clonotypes obtained by the gDNA method from four donors, generation probabilities were computed with OLGA. TCRdb retrieved this table from immuneACCESS and kept in-frame rearrangements only. Not all clones are present; in checked studies, unresolved V genes account for under half, and no reason is known for the remainder. D and trimming were read from the DNA, whereas the V and J calls and clone size are those reported in that table. Counted in this sample were roughly 1,100,000 clones; approximately 70% of them appeared once. The ten largest account for roughly 1.5% of the sample.

Donors were healthy HIV-negative adults with no recently reported acute infections or vaccinations. All donors were Caucasian adults living in Nashville, Tennessee, USA. Magnetic negative selection was used to enrich CD4+ T cells, after which naive cells were positively selected on CD45RA and the negative fraction became the memory subset. Blood was obtained by leukapheresis, after which PBMCs were separated by Ficoll-Histopaque density gradient centrifugation and cryopreserved in liquid nitrogen vapor phase. Analytical flow cytometry was used to check the purity and quantity of each magnetically sorted T cell population. Genomic DNA was isolated from each sorted fraction and quantified by UV absorbance on a Nanodrop 2000c. CDR1 and CDR2, looked up from the germline V gene, are SGDLS and YYNGEE. Here V drops 3 bases and J drops 5 bases, and the junction holds 10 bases not matched to any gene. Including the terminal cysteine and phenylalanine, the CDR3 comprises 15 residues. Left in the record is the CDR3 DNA by itself, 45 bases read in frame from the first base.

Rearrangement joined TRBV9 to TRBJ1-2; TRBD1 agrees with 7 junctional bases. Sequenced material: memory CD4+ T cells sorted from blood. The cell subset or site label, read with the paper, signifies: CD45RA-negative fraction. The clonotype was recovered from a man younger than 35 in good health. In nucleotide form, the sequence is TGTGCCAGCAGCGCACAGGGGAGTAAGGGGTATGGCTACACCTTC. This translates into CASSAQGSKGYGYTF. Reference TRBV9 and TRBJ1-2 genes cover what lies past the CDR3, so the full variable domain is DSGVTQTPKHLITATGQRVTLRCSPRSGDLSVYWYQQSLDQGLQFLIQYYNGEERAKGNILERFSAQQFPDLHSELNLSSLELGDSALYFCASSAQGSKGYGYTFGSGTRLTVV.